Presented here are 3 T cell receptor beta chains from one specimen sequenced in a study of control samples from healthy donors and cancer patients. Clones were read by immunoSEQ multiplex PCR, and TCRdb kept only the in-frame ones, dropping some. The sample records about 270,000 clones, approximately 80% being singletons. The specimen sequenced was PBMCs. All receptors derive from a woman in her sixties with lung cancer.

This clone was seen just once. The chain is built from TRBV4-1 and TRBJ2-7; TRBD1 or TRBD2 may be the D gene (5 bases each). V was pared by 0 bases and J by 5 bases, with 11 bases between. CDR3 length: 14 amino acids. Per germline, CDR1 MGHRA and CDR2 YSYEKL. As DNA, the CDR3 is TGCGCCAGCAGCCAAGACTGGGGGACCGACGAGCAGTACTTC. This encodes CASSQDWGTDEQYF.

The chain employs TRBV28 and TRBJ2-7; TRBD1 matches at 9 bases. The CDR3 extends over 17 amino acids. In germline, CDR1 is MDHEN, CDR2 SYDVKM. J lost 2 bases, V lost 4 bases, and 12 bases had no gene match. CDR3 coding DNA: TGTGCCAGCAGTTCCGCGGCCGCGGGACAGGGCACCTACGAGCAGTACTTC. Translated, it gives CASSSAAAGQGTYEQYF.

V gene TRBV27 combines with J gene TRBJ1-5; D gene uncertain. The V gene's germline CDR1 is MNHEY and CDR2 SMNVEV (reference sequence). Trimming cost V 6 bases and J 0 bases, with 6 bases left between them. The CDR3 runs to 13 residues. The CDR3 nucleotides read TGTGCCAGCAGCACGTATAGCAATCAGCCCCAGCATTTT. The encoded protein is CASSTYSNQPQHF.